The 30 T cell receptor beta chains below come from one sample, sequenced in a study of regulatory T cells in long-lasting Graves disease. Time point in this sample: persistent/refractory GD, antithyroid drugs over 5 years with positive TRAb. From RNA extracted from PBMCs, the TCR library was made. Combining iRepertoire HTBI primers with Arm-PCR of CDR3 regions, the authors built TCR beta libraries. TCRdb independently ran MiXCR on the multiplex PCR reads; one entry per CDR3 protein. The sample shows roughly 500,000 distinct CDR3 sequences, around a fifth of them seen only once. The sample consisted of peripheral blood mononuclear cells (PBMCs), taken when the disease was refractory, from a patient treated with antithyroid drugs. These receptors originate from a female donor with Graves disease.

The sample holds many counts of this clonotype. This chain uses TRBV28 with TRBJ2-7; perhaps D is TRBD1 or TRBD2 (6 bases each). The CDR3 has 14 residues. V shed 6 bases and J shed 2 bases, with 14 bases lying between them. Germline-derived CDR1 and CDR2 are MDHEN and SYDVKM. The CDR3 region is CASSLSGDTYEQYF. Here the CDR3 DNA reads TGTGCCAGCAGCCTATCGGGGGACACCTACGAGCAGTACTTC.

This clonotype was seen ten or more times. The chain couples TRBV2 to TRBJ1-1; D uncertain. The CDR3 spans 15 residues. CDR1 SNHLY and CDR2 FYNNEI come from the germline V gene. The V end was cut by 0 bases, the J end by 0 bases, with 8 bases between. The DNA for the CDR3 is TGTGCCAGCAGTGAAGCTGGGTGGCTGAACACTGAAGCTTTCTTT. Protein: CASSEAGWLNTEAFF. Looking up the rest from reference TRBV2 and TRBJ1-1 gives the full variable domain: EPEVTQTPSHQVTQMGQEVILRCVPISNHLYFYWYRQILGQKVEFLVSFYNNEISEKSEIFDDQFSVERPDGSNFTLKIRSTKLEDSAMYFCASSEAGWLNTEAFFGQGTRLTVV.

In the case of this clonotype: A much larger clone lies one base from this, so it may be a read error. The rearrangement links TRBV11-2 to TRBJ2-7, with TRBD1 identical over 7 bases. The CDR3 has 15 residues. J gave up 2 bases and V 7 bases, and 11 bases lay outside the gene matches. Germline lookup yields CDR1 SGHAT and CDR2 FQNNGV. CDR3 bases: TGTGCCAGCACCAACACCGGGACAGAGACCTACGAGCAGTACTTC. It is translated as CASTNTGTETYEQYF.

Points on this clonotype: A much larger clone is a single base away; this may be a read error. Given the absence of the conserved phenylalanine or tryptophan at the CDR3 end, a read error is likely. The chain couples TRBV2 to TRBJ1-1, with D maybe TRBD1 (6 bases). V shed 5 bases and J shed 5 bases, with 18 bases lying between them. The CDR3 sequence is 15 residues long. CDR1 and CDR2 (germline): SNHLY, FYNNEI. In nucleotides, the CDR3 is TGTGCCAGCAGTAAAGGGGGTCAGGGAGGGACTGAAGCTTTCTCT. It codes for CASSKGGQGGTEAFS.

This clonotype was seen many times. The chain employs TRBV12-3 or TRBV12-4 and TRBJ1-2; no clear D gene. The CDR3 extends over 11 amino acids. V was trimmed by 8 bases and J by 8 bases, leaving 12 bases between them. This CDR3 is CASRLSGGYTF. CDR3 nucleotide sequence: TGTGCCAGCCGGCTCTCCGGGGGCTACACCTTC.

Ten or more counts support this clonotype. V gene TRBV20-1 combines with J gene TRBJ2-7; TRBD1 matches at 8 bases. The germline V gene has CDR1 DFQATT and CDR2 SNEGSKA (reference sequence). This CDR3 has 15 residues. V was pared by 3 bases and J by 0 bases, with 7 bases of the junction left unmatched. CDR3 loop: CSARVGTGLSYEQYF. As DNA, the CDR3 is TGCAGTGCTAGGGTCGGGACAGGCCTCTCCTACGAGCAGTACTTC.

As to this clonotype: A read error may be the cause here, since a much bigger clone is one base away. The CDR3 DNA reads as TGTGCCACCGAGGCGGGACAGTCCTACGAGCAGTTCTTC. This gives the protein CATEAGQSYEQFF. The V gene is TRBV28, the J gene TRBJ2-1, with D perhaps TRBD1 (7 bases). Trimming removed 10 bases from V and 10 bases from J, with 20 bases in between. The CDR3 has 13 amino acids. Germline CDR1 reads MDHEN; CDR2 reads SYDVKM.

In this sample, this clonotype turned up a few times. V and J are TRBV9 and TRBJ1-5, with no clear D. The CDR3 has 15 amino acids. Germline V gene lookup returns CDR1 SGDLS and CDR2 YYNGEE. Trimming removed 3 bases at V and 4 bases at J, with 14 bases between. The CDR3 nucleotides are TGTGCCAGCAGCGCCGGCGACGGAATAAATCAGCCCCAGCATTTT. This gives the protein CASSAGDGINQPQHF.

The chain has TRBV5-4 and TRBJ2-3; TRBD1 or TRBD2 may be the D gene (6 bases each). The V end lost 6 bases, the J end lost 9 bases, and 23 bases lay between the germline ends. The CDR3 has 15 amino acids. Germline CDR1 is SGHNT and CDR2 is YYREEE (reference sequence). In nucleotides, the CDR3 is TGTGCCAGCACCTCTAGACAGGCCTCGGAGGGCACGCAGTATTTT. Protein: CASTSRQASEGTQYF. Drawing the rest from reference TRBV5-4 and TRBJ2-3, the complete variable domain is ETGVTQSPTHLIKTRGQQVTLRCSSQSGHNTVSWYQQALGQGPQFIFQYYREEENGRGNFPPRFSGLQFPNYSSELNVNALELDDSALYLCASTSRQASEGTQYFGPGTRLTVL.

This clonotype came up many times. The chain has TRBV12-3 or TRBV12-4 and TRBJ1-4, with 8 bases identical to TRBD1. The CDR3 sequence is 14 residues long. V shed 6 bases and J 7 bases; nucleotides not matched to a gene: 7. The DNA of the CDR3 is TGTGCCAGCAGGGACAGGGTAGGGGTTGAAAAACTGTTTTTT. Protein product: CASRDRVGVEKLFF.

The sample holds many counts of this clonotype. The rearrangement joins TRBV6-2 or TRBV6-3 to TRBJ2-7; 9 bases are shared with TRBD1. This CDR3 is built from 15 residues. Germline loops: CDR1 MNHEY, CDR2 SVGEGT. The J segment lost 9 bases and the V segment lost 5 bases, leaving 14 bases of the junction unmatched. In DNA form, the CDR3 reads TGTGCCAGCAGTAGAGAACAGGGGGCCCGGGATGTGCAGTACTTC. It codes for CASSREQGARDVQYF.

This clonotype came up a few times. The chain employs TRBV7-2 and TRBJ2-5; the D call may be TRBD1 or TRBD2 (5 bases each). The CDR3 is 13 amino acids. Looked up from germline, CDR1 is SGHTA and CDR2 is FQGNSA. V was shortened by 5 bases and J by 5 bases, with 12 bases between the two germline ends. The CDR3 DNA reads as TGTGCCAGCAGCCCGGGACCCTCGGAGACCCAGTACTTC. Residues: CASSPGPSETQYF.

Ten or more counts support this clonotype. The chain combines TRBV2 with TRBJ1-2, with 7 bases that match TRBD1. The CDR3 contains 16 residues. With 5 bases clipped from V and 4 bases from J, the junction kept 13 bases outside the gene matches. The germline V gene has CDR1 SNHLY and CDR2 FYNNEI. The CDR3: CASSHPSTGRSYGYTF. CDR3 nucleotide sequence: TGTGCCAGCAGTCACCCGTCGACAGGGCGCTCCTATGGCTACACCTTC.

The rearrangement links TRBV19 to TRBJ1-1; tentative D call: TRBD1 (5 bases). The CDR3 runs 12 residues. V was trimmed by 8 bases and J by 6 bases, leaving 13 bases between them. Germline assignment: CDR1 LNHDA and CDR2 SQIVND (reference sequence). The CDR3 nucleotides are TGTGCCAGTGGGAGGGGAGGCGCTGAAGCTTTCTTT. Its protein is CASGRGGAEAFF. The full variable domain, with the rest looked up from reference TRBV19 and TRBJ1-1, is DGGITQSPKYLFRKEGQNVTLSCEQNLNHDAMYWYRQDPGQGLRLIYYSQIVNDFQKGDIAEGYSVSREKKESFPLTVTSAQKNPTAFYLCASGRGGAEAFFGQGTRLTVV.

Comment on this clonotype: A much larger clonotype is one base distant, so this may be a read error. The chain has TRBV29-1 and TRBJ1-2; D is undetermined. The CDR3 totals 11 residues. Trimming shortened V by 4 bases and J by 7 bases, and 10 bases separated the two germline ends. The germline V gene has CDR1 SQVTM and CDR2 ANQGSEA. CDR3 sequence (DNA): TGCAGCGTTGCGTGGGGTAGTGGCTACACCTTC. Protein sequence: CSVAWGSGYTF. Variable domain in full (rest from reference TRBV29-1 and TRBJ1-2): SAVISQKPSRDICQRGTSLTIQCQVDSQVTMMFWYRQQPGQSLTLIATANQGSEATYESGFVIDKFPISRPNLTFSTLTVSNMSPEDSSIYLCSVAWGSGYTFGSGTRLTVV.

This clonotype showed up many times. The chain employs TRBV24-1 and TRBJ2-5, with 10 bases identical to TRBD1. The germline gives CDR1 KGHDR, CDR2 SFDVKD. The CDR3 is made up of 15 amino acids. J gave up 5 bases and V 3 bases, and 5 bases lay outside the gene matches. CDR3 in amino acids: CATSDTWDRGETQYF. The CDR3 DNA reads TGTGCCACCAGTGATACTTGGGACAGGGGCGAGACCCAGTACTTC.

The V and J genes are TRBV28 and TRBJ2-1; 9 bases are a match to TRBD2. CDR1 MDHEN and CDR2 SYDVKM come from the germline V gene. J gave up 2 bases and V 2 bases, and 4 bases lay outside the gene matches. This CDR3 spans 16 amino acids. CDR3 nucleotide sequence: TGTGCCAGCAGTTTAAGGGCGGGAGGGCCCTACAATGAGCAGTTCTTC. Translated: CASSLRAGGPYNEQFF.

This clonotype occurred many times. CDR3 residues: CASGLVIGQGAYGNQPQHF. In DNA form, the CDR3 reads TGTGCTAGTGGTTTGGTAATAGGCCAGGGGGCTTACGGCAATCAGCCCCAGCATTTT. This chain links TRBV12-5 with TRBJ1-5; 8 bases are a match to TRBD1. The V gene end was trimmed by 0 bases and the J gene end by 2 bases; junction bases not matched to a gene: 12. Germline-derived CDR1 and CDR2 are LGHNT and FRNRAP. The CDR3 has 19 amino acids.

This clonotype was counted once. The rearrangement joins TRBV19 to TRBJ1-5; TRBD1 aligns across 9 bases. From germline, CDR1 is LNHDA and CDR2 SQIVND (reference sequence). This CDR3 spans 18 amino acids. The J segment lost 2 bases and the V segment lost 4 bases, leaving 12 bases of the junction unmatched. CDR3 amino acids: CASSTARQGGLRNQPQHF. In nucleotides, the CDR3 is TGTGCCAGTAGTACAGCAAGACAGGGGGGGTTACGCAATCAGCCCCAGCATTTT.

The rearrangement joins TRBV7-7 to TRBJ1-1, with 11 positions matching TRBD1. This CDR3 is built from 13 residues. The germline gives CDR1 SSHAT, CDR2 FNYEAQ (reference sequence). CDR3 in DNA: TGTGCTAGCGGACAGGGGGCCGGGACTGAAGCTTTCTTT. Protein product: CASGQGAGTEAFF.

This clonotype has a count of ten or more. The chain joins TRBV29-1 to TRBJ1-1; 10 bases agree with TRBD1. The V gene's germline CDR1 is SQVTM and CDR2 ANQGSEA. V lost 4 bases to trimming and J lost 0 bases; unmatched junction nucleotides: 11. This CDR3 has 17 amino acids. The CDR3 coding sequence is TGCAGCGTTGCGACCGGGACAGGGGTGGGCATGAACACTGAAGCTTTCTTT. Residues: CSVATGTGVGMNTEAFF.

This clonotype was observed a few times. The J gene is TRBJ2-6, the V gene TRBV20-1, with 10 bases matching TRBD1. This CDR3 is built from 19 residues. Germline CDR1 and CDR2: DFQATT and SNEGSKA (reference sequence). The V segment lost 1 base and the J segment 1 base; nucleotides outside the gene matches: 10. In DNA, the CDR3 is TGCAGTGCTAGAGTGACAGGGGGCTCACTTCGGTCTGGGGCCAACGTCCTGACTTTC. It encodes CSARVTGGSLRSGANVLTF.

CDR3 DNA sequence: TGTGCCAGCAGCCCCGGCGGGACAGACTACGAGCAGTACTTC. Protein: CASSPGGTDYEQYF. The chain uses TRBV28 and TRBJ2-7; D perhaps matches TRBD1 (7 bases). V was cut by 6 bases and J by 3 bases, with 15 bases left in between. Germline V gene data show CDR1 as MDHEN and CDR2 as SYDVKM. The CDR3 has 14 amino acids.

This clonotype was recorded at least ten times. This sequence joins TRBV12-3 or TRBV12-4 and TRBJ1-1, with D possibly TRBD1 on 6 matching bases. Trimming left V 5 bases short and J 10 bases short, with 23 bases between. CDR3 size: 15 residues. The CDR3 DNA reads TGTGCCAGCAGTGATCTCCGGACAGCTTCCCCGAGAGCTTTCTTT. It yields the protein CASSDLRTASPRAFF.

This clonotype was detected many times. The rearrangement joins TRBV10-3 to TRBJ2-7; D may be TRBD2 (5 bases). The CDR3 is 13 residues long. Trimming removed 7 bases from V and 0 bases from J, with 10 bases in between. Germline CDR1 is ENHRY and CDR2 is SYGVKD. The CDR3 bases are TGTGCCATCAACGGGGAACTCTCCTACGAGCAGTACTTC. It is translated as CAINGELSYEQYF.

The J gene is TRBJ2-1, the V gene TRBV6-1, with 9 bases identical to TRBD2. CDR1 is MNHNS and CDR2 is SASEGT in the germline V gene. After removal of 7 bases from V and 6 bases from J, the junction contained 10 bases not matched to a gene. The CDR3 has 15 residues. The CDR3 spells CASTPQSGRSNEQFF. CDR3 coding DNA: TGTGCCAGCACCCCCCAGAGCGGGAGGAGCAATGAGCAGTTCTTC.

The rearrangement uses TRBV4-3 and TRBJ2-7, with TRBD1 as a possible D gene (6 bases). The CDR3 runs to 17 residues. V shed 0 bases and J shed 2 bases, with 17 bases lying between them. CDR1 is LGHNA and CDR2 is YSLEER in the germline V gene. DNA for the CDR3: TGCGCCAGCAGCCAAGATGGCCAGGGGAGAGGGGCCTACGAGCAGTACTTC. This sequence encodes CASSQDGQGRGAYEQYF.

This clonotype was counted many times. A junction end diverges from the germline sequence, so it may reflect a read error. The V call is TRBV28, the J call TRBJ1-1; D might be TRBD1 (6 bases). Germline V gives CDR1 MDHEN, CDR2 SYDVKM. The CDR3 covers 12 residues. The CDR3 nucleotides are TGCGCCAGCAGCTTAAGGGGGACTGAAGCTTTCTTT. The encoded protein is CASSLRGTEAFF. Full variable domain (outside the CDR3, taken from reference TRBV28 and TRBJ1-1): DVKVTQSSRYLVKRTGEKVFLECVQDMDHENMFWYRQDPGLGLRLIYFSYDVKMKEKGDIPEGYSVSREKKERFSLILESASTNQTSMYLCASSLRGTEAFFGQGTRLTVV.

This clonotype appeared many times. The J gene is TRBJ2-6, the V gene TRBV28; D remains unclear. V was pared by 5 bases and J by 2 bases, with 10 bases between. The CDR3 is 15 amino acids. The V gene's germline CDR1 is MDHEN and CDR2 SYDVKM. The CDR3 spells CASSPSPPGANVLTF. The CDR3 DNA sequence: TGTGCCAGCAGTCCCAGTCCCCCTGGGGCCAACGTCCTGACTTTC.

This clonotype was observed a handful of times. This chain connects TRBV29-1 to TRBJ1-1; the D gene is possibly TRBD1 (6 bases). Trimming pared 7 bases from V and 10 bases from J, leaving 19 bases between. The CDR3 runs 12 residues. The germline V gene has CDR1 SQVTM and CDR2 ANQGSEA. The CDR3 DNA is TGCAGCGCCTACGGGGGCGATTTCGGAGCTTTCTTT. Encoded protein: CSAYGGDFGAFF.